Below, 13 T cell receptor beta chains from the same sample are listed, as sequenced in a study of blood T cell repertoires in COVID-19. The method was immunoSEQ multiplex PCR; TCRdb's version includes in-frame clones alone and lacks a portion of them. The table has about 180,000 clones, almost 80% seen once. The material sequenced was peripheral blood. The receptors come from a woman in her 70s with acute or convalescent COVID-19.

In this sample, this clone turned up once. The chain recombines TRBV30 with TRBJ2-7, with 12 bases fitting TRBD2. This CDR3 is built from 18 residues. Germline CDR1 GTSNPN, CDR2 SVGIG (reference sequence). Germline trimming cut 2 bases from V and 3 bases from J; bases unmatched to any gene: 14. CDR3 sequence (DNA): TGTGCCTGGAGTTCCAGCCGTACTAGCGGGAGGCCCCACTACGAGCAGTACTTC. Translation gives CAWSSSRTSGRPHYEQYF. Looking up the rest from reference TRBV30 and TRBJ2-7 gives the full variable domain: SQTIHQWPATLVQPVGSPLSLECTVEGTSNPNLYWYRQAAGRGLQLLFYSVGIGQISSEVPQNLSASRPQDRQFILSSKKLLLSDSGFYLCAWSSSRTSGRPHYEQYFGPGTRLTVT.

The chain is built from TRBV30 and TRBJ2-2; 10 bases line up with TRBD1. V gave up 5 bases and J gave up 6 bases; unmatched junction bases: 9. The length of the CDR3 is 15 residues. CDR1 is GTSNPN, CDR2 SVGIG, per germline (reference sequence). CDR3 protein: CAWGAGGTGAGELFF. The CDR3 region has the DNA TGTGCCTGGGGGGCTGGAGGGACAGGGGCCGGGGAGCTGTTTTTT.

V is TRBV7-2 and J is TRBJ2-7; 11 nucleotides line up with TRBD2. The germline V gene encodes CDR1 SGHTA and CDR2 FQGNSA. V was pared by 2 bases and J by 3 bases, with 6 bases of the junction left unmatched. The CDR3 length is 16 residues. CDR3 nucleotide sequence: TGTGCCAGCAGCTTAAGTACTAGCGGGAGTCTCTACGAGCAGTACTTC. Translated: CASSLSTSGSLYEQYF.

The chain employs TRBV5-1 and TRBJ2-5, with TRBD1 matching over 10 bases. In germline, CDR1 is SGHRS, CDR2 YFSETQ. V lost 1 base and J lost 5; bases outside the gene matches: 8. This CDR3 spans 16 amino acids. Written as DNA, the CDR3 is TGCGCCAGCAGCTTGTCGGGACAGGGGATAGGGGAGACCCAGTACTTC. Its translation: CASSLSGQGIGETQYF.

The rearrangement joins TRBV4-2 to TRBJ2-1; TRBD2 matches at 11 bases. The ends lost 2 bases at V and 1 base at J; junction bases unmatched: 7. The CDR3 has 18 residues. Germline V gene lookup returns CDR1 LGHNA and CDR2 YNFKEQ. CDR3 protein: CASSQITSGRRSYNEQFF. The CDR3 DNA follows: TGTGCCAGCAGCCAAATCACTAGCGGGAGACGGTCCTACAATGAGCAGTTCTTC.

The CDR3 nucleotides are TGTGCCAGCAGCGCCAGGGGTTCTGGAAACACCATATATTTT. This sequence encodes CASSARGSGNTIYF. The chain has TRBV9 and TRBJ1-3; maybe TRBD1 (6 bases). Germline values: CDR1 SGDLS, CDR2 YYNGEE. The CDR3 has 14 amino acids. V was trimmed by 3 bases and J by 1 base, leaving 8 bases between them.

The chain combines TRBV27 with TRBJ2-2; the D gene is possibly TRBD2 (5 bases). V was shortened by 6 bases and J by 5 bases, with 16 bases between the two germline ends. The CDR3 is 15 amino acids. Germline loops: CDR1 MNHEY, CDR2 SMNVEV (reference sequence). The CDR3 DNA follows: TGTGCCAGCAGACTTATGGTTAGCGTAACCGGGGAGCTGTTTTTT. Protein: CASRLMVSVTGELFF.

The CDR3: CASSEGRANYGYTF. For the CDR3, the DNA is TGTGCCAGCAGTGAAGGCAGGGCGAACTATGGCTACACCTTC. The rearrangement joins TRBV2 to TRBJ1-2; perhaps TRBD1 as D (5 bases). CDR1 and CDR2 (germline): SNHLY, FYNNEI. V lost 1 base and J lost 2, with 8 bases in between. The CDR3 is 14 residues long.

The chain recombines TRBV5-1 with TRBJ1-3; D is unresolved. Trimming stripped 0 bases from V and 0 bases from J, with 4 bases between. The CDR3 consists of 14 residues. Per the germline V gene, CDR1 is SGHRS and CDR2 is YFSETQ. This CDR3 is CASSLGSSGNTIYF. In DNA form, the CDR3 reads TGCGCCAGCAGCTTGGGCAGCTCTGGAAACACCATATATTTT. The whole variable domain, filled in from reference TRBV5-1 and TRBJ1-3, reads KAGVTQTPRYLIKTRGQQVTLSCSPISGHRSVSWYQQTPGQGLQFLFEYFSETQRNKGNFPGRFSGRQFSNSRSEMNVSTLELGDSALYLCASSLGSSGNTIYFGEGSWLTVV.

This clone has a handful of counts. This sequence joins TRBV7-8 and TRBJ2-5; D call uncertain. V dropped 1 base and J dropped 3 bases, with 6 bases sitting between them. CDR1 and CDR2 from the germline V gene are SGHVS and FQNEAQ. The CDR3 covers 13 residues. The CDR3 region has the DNA TGTGCCAGCAGCTTAGACCCAGAAGAGACCCAGTACTTC. Amino acid sequence: CASSLDPEETQYF.

J is TRBJ2-1 and V is TRBV19; D is undetermined. V lost 5 bases and J 5 bases, leaving 7 bases between the germline ends. This CDR3 spans 12 amino acids. CDR1 LNHDA and CDR2 SQIVND come from the germline V gene (reference sequence). The CDR3 loop reads CASSLTNNEQFF. The DNA of the CDR3 is TGTGCCAGTAGTCTCACAAACAATGAGCAGTTCTTC.

This clone appeared a single time. The rearrangement joins TRBV5-1 to TRBJ2-3, with TRBD2 matching over 14 bases. Germline-derived CDR1 and CDR2 are SGHRS and YFSETQ. V shed 0 bases and J 6 bases; nucleotides not matched to a gene: 9. CDR3 length: 18 amino acids. This chain's CDR3 is CASSLEGLAGDLLDTQYF. The CDR3, as DNA: TGCGCCAGCAGCTTGGAGGGACTAGCGGGAGATCTGTTGGATACGCAGTATTTT.

This clone was found a few times. This chain uses TRBV3-1 (or the pseudogene TRBV3-2) with TRBJ2-2; TRBD2 matches at 13 bases. The CDR3 covers 19 residues. The ends lost 4 bases at V and 7 bases at J; junction bases unmatched: 15. CDR1 is LGHDT and CDR2 is YNNKEL in the germline V gene (reference sequence). CDR3 DNA: TGTGCCAGCAGCCCTCCCCCTGGACTAGCGGGAGTACGGAGCGGGGAGCTGTTTTTT. As protein: CASSPPPGLAGVRSGELFF.